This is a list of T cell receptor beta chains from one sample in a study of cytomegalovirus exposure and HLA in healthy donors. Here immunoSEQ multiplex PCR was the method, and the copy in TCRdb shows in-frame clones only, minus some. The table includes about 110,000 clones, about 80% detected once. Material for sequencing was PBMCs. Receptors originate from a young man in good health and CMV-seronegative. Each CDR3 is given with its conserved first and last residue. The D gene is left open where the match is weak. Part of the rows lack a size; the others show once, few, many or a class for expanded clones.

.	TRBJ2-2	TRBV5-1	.	TGCGCCAGCAGCCTGCGGTTATCGGGGGTGGACACCGGGGAGCTGTTTTTT	CASSLRLSGVDTGELFF
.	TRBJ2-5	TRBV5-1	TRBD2	TGCGCCAGCAGCTGGGGAACTAGCGCGCAAGAGACCCAGTACTTC	CASSWGTSAQETQYF
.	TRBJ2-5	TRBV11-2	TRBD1	TGTGCCAGCAGTGTGGGACAGGTCCAAGAGACCCAGTACTTC	CASSVGQVQETQYF
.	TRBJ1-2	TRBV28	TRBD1	TGTGCCAGCAGTTACGGAGACAGGGCCTATGGCTACACCTTC	CASSYGDRAYGYTF
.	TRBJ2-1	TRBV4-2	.	TGTGCCAGCAGCCCGTCAATCGCCAGCTCCTACAATGAGCAGTTCTTC	CASSPSIASSYNEQFF
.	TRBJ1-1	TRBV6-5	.	TGTGCCGGCAGTTACGGGTTGGGGAGGAACACTGAAGCTTTCTTT	CAGSYGLGRNTEAFF
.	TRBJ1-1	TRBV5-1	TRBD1	TGCGCCAGCAGCCCCTACGGACAGGGGGAAGCTTTCTTT	CASSPYGQGEAFF
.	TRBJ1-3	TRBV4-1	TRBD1	TGCGCCAGCAGCCACCGACAGGGGATGGCCTCTGGAAACACCATATATTTT	CASSHRQGMASGNTIYF
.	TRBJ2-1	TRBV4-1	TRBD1	TGCGCCAGCAGCCATTACTTCCCGGGACAGGGTGAATATGAGCAGTTCTTC	CASSHYFPGQGEYEQFF
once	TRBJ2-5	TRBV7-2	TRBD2	TGTGCCAGCGAAACGGAGGGACTAGCGGGAGAGACCCAGTACTTC	CASETEGLAGETQYF
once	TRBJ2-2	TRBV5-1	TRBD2	TGCGCCAGCAGCCCCCATCTAGCGGGAGAGAGCACCGGGGAGCTGTTTTTT	CASSPHLAGESTGELFF
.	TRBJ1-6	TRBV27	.	TGTGCCAGCAGTTTATATTCCGGGGCGGGGAATTCACCCCTCCACTTT	CASSLYSGAGNSPLHF
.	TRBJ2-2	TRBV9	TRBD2	TGTGCCAGCAGCGAGGGGACTAGCGGGAACACCGGGGAGCTGTTTTTT	CASSEGTSGNTGELFF
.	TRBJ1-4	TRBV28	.	TGTGCCAGCAGTACGGCTGGGGGGGGAAATGAAAAACTGTTTTTT	CASSTAGGGNEKLFF
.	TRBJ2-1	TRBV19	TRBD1	TGTGCCAGTAGCTTCCGGGACAGGGGCTACAATGAGCAGTTCTTC	CASSFRDRGYNEQFF
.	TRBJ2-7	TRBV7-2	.	TGTGCCAGCAGCTTACCTTCTAGGGGGAGGGCCTACGAGCAGTACTTC	CASSLPSRGRAYEQYF
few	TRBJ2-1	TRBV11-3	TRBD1	TGTGCCAGCAGAGCTCCAGACAGGGGCTCCTACAATGAGCAGTTCTTC	CASRAPDRGSYNEQFF
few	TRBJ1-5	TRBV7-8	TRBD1	TGTGCCAGCAGCTGGCGAGGGCGCCAGGGGGGAAGCAATCAGCCCCAGCATTTT	CASSWRGRQGGSNQPQHF
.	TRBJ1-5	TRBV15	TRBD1	TGTGCCACCAGCAGGACTGGAGGACAGGGAAATCAGCCCCAGCATTTT	CATSRTGGQGNQPQHF
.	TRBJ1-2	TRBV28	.	TGTGCCAGCAGTCCTCCTGGGGCGGCCCTCGGCTACACCTTC	CASSPPGAALGYTF
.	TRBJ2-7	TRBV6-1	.	TGTGCCAGCAGTGAACCAGGGGATGTTATCGAGCAGTACTTC	CASSEPGDVIEQYF
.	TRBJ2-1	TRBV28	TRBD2	TGTGCCAGCAGTTCGGGACTAGCGGGAGTATATGAGCAGTTCTTC	CASSSGLAGVYEQFF
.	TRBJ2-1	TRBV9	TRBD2	TGTGCCAGCAGCGTAGGGGGAGGGGAAAACAATGAGCAGTTCTTC	CASSVGGGENNEQFF
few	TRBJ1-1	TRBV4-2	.	TGTGCCAGCAGCCATTCCACAGGGTACACTGAAGCTTTCTTT	CASSHSTGYTEAFF
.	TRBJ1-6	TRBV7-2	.	TGTGCCAGCAGCTTAGCAACGGTCAATAATTCACCCCTCCACTTT	CASSLATVNNSPLHF
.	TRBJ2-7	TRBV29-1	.	TGCAGCGTTGATGGTGGAGGAAGCTCCTACGAGCAGTACTTC	CSVDGGGSSYEQYF
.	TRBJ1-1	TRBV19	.	TGTGCCAGTAGTACCCCAGGGTTGAACACTGAAGCTTTCTTT	CASSTPGLNTEAFF
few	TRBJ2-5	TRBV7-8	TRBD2	TGTGCCAGCAGCTATCGCGGGACTAGCGGGGTCCAAGAGACCCAGTACTTC	CASSYRGTSGVQETQYF
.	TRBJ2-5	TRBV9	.	TGTGCCAGCAGCGTAGCCCTAGTTAGCGAGACCCAGTACTTC	CASSVALVSETQYF
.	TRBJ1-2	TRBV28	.	TGTGCCAGCAGTCCCTTGACAGCCAGTCTAAACTATGGCTACACCTTC	CASSPLTASLNYGYTF
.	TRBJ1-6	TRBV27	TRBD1	TGTGCCAGCAGTCCCCTCGGACAGGGCCATAATTCACCCCTCCACTTT	CASSPLGQGHNSPLHF
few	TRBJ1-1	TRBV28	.	TGTGCCATCAAAGGACAGACAAACACTGAAGCTTTCTTT	CAIKGQTNTEAFF
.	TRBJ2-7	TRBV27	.	TGTGCCAGCAGTTTAAGGGGTCACGAGCAGTACTTC	CASSLRGHEQYF
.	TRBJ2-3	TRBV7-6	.	TGTGCCAGCAGCTTAGCAAGGGGGGATACGCAGTATTTT	CASSLARGDTQYF
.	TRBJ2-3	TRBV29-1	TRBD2	TGCAGCGTTCAAATGGGGGGGGTGGGAGATACGCAGTATTTT	CSVQMGGVGDTQYF
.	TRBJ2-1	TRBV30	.	TGTGCCTGGAGTGTCGGACTAAGGAGCTCCTACAATGAGCAGTTCTTC	CAWSVGLRSSYNEQFF
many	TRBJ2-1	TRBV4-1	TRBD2	TGCGCCAGCAGCCAAGGGCTCCAAAGGACTAGCGGCTACAATGAGCAGTTCTTC	CASSQGLQRTSGYNEQFF
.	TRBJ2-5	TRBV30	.	TGTGCCTGGAGTGGGGGGGGGCGGGAGACCCAGTACTTC	CAWSGGGRETQYF
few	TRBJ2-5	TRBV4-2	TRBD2	TGTGCCAGCAGCCACAGACTAGCGGGAGAAGAGACCCAGTACTTC	CASSHRLAGEETQYF
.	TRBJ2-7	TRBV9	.	TGTGCCAGCAGCCTCGCCGGGAGCTACGAGCAGTACTTC	CASSLAGSYEQYF
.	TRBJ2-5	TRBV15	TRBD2	TGTGCCACCAGCAGCCAACTAGCGGCCTCTGGAGAAACCCAGTACTTC	CATSSQLAASGETQYF
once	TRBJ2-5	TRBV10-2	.	TGCGCCAGCAGTGATCGACGGACTCAAGAGACCCAGTACTTC	CASSDRRTQETQYF
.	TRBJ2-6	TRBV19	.	TGTGCCAGTAGTATAGATCCCCGGGACTTCCTGGCTGGGGCCAACGTCCTGACTTTC	CASSIDPRDFLAGANVLTF
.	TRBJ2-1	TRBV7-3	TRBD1	TGTGCCAGCAGTTACGCCGGGACAGGGGTGTTCTTC	CASSYAGTGVFF
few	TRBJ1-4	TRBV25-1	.	TGTGCCAGCACTCCAGTTCGTGGGGAGCAGGAAAAACTGTTTTTT	CASTPVRGEQEKLFF
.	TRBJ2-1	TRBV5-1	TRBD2	TGCGCCAGCAGCTTGACTAGCGGCTCCTACAATGAGCAGTTCTTC	CASSLTSGSYNEQFF
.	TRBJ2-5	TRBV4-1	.	TGCGCCAGCAGCCCACGTGGGGAGGCCATTCAAGAGACCCAGTACTTC	CASSPRGEAIQETQYF
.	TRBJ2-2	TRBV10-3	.	TGTGCCATCACCGGGGGTATTACCGGGGAGCTGTTTTTT	CAITGGITGELFF
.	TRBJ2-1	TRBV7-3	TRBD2	TGTGCCAGCAGCCAACTAGCGGCCAGCTACAATGAGCAGTTCTTC	CASSQLAASYNEQFF
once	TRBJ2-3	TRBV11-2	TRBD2	TGTGCCAGCAGCGTCACCGGGACTAGCGTTATAGATACGCAGTATTTT	CASSVTGTSVIDTQYF
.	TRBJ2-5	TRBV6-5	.	TGTGCCAGCAGTCCCCCACAGGGTGGGTTCGAGACCCAGTACTTC	CASSPPQGGFETQYF
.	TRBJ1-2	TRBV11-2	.	TGTGCCAGCAGCTTAGATCGAGGCGTTCCTGGCTACACCTTC	CASSLDRGVPGYTF
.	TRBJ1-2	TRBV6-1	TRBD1	TGTGCCAGCAGTGCTCGGGACAGGGCTAACTATGGCTACACCTTC	CASSARDRANYGYTF
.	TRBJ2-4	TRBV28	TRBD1	TGTGCCAGCAGCCAATCCGGGACAGGGAAGCAGCTAGCCAAAAACATTCAGTACTTC	CASSQSGTGKQLAKNIQYF
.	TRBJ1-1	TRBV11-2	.	TGTGCCAGCAGCTTAGTTCAGGACACTGAAGCTTTCTTT	CASSLVQDTEAFF
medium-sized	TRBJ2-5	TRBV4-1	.	TGCGCCAGCAGCCAACTTCGGCGGGGCTTGTGGGAGACCCAGTACTTC	CASSQLRRGLWETQYF
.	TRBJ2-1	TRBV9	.	TGTGCCAGCAGCGTAGCGGGGGGCGGGTACAATGAGCAGTTCTTC	CASSVAGGGYNEQFF